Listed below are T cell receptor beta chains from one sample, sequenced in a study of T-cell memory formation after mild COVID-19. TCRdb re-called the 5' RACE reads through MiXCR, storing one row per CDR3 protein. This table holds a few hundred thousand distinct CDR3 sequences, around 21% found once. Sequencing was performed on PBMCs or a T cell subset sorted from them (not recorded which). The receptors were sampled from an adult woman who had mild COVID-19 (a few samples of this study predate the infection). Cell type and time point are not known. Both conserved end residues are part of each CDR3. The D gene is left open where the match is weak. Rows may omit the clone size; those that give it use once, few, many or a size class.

DNA: TGTGCCACGGGGGGGCGAGGCACAGATACGCAGTATTTT; CDR3: CATGGRGTDTQYF; J: TRBJ2-3; D: TRBD2; size: .; V: TRBV13
DNA: TGTGCCATCACCGGCCCCAAGTACTATGGCTACACCTTC; CDR3: CAITGPKYYGYTF; J: TRBJ1-2; D: .; size: few; V: TRBV10-3
DNA: TGTGCCAGCAGAGCGAGCCCCGCCGCAGATACGCAGTATTTT; CDR3: CASRASPAADTQYF; J: TRBJ2-3; D: .; size: .; V: TRBV6-4
DNA: TGTGCCAGCAGCACAGGGTCAGATACGCAGTATTTT; CDR3: CASSTGSDTQYF; J: TRBJ2-3; D: .; size: few; V: TRBV12-3/TRBV12-4
DNA: TGTGCCAGCAGCTTATATGGTCCTAGCGACAGGGACCAGTTCTTC; CDR3: CASSLYGPSDRDQFF; J: TRBJ2-1; D: .; size: .; V: TRBV7-2
DNA: TGTGCCAGCAGCCAATACCAGAGGTTGAGTCCCACAGATACGCAGTATTTT; CDR3: CASSQYQRLSPTDTQYF; J: TRBJ2-3; D: .; size: few; V: TRBV4-2
DNA: TGTGCCAGCAGCAACCCGGAAGTAAGGGACATGAACACTGAAGCTTTCTTT; CDR3: CASSNPEVRDMNTEAFF; J: TRBJ1-1; D: .; size: few; V: TRBV21-1
DNA: TGTGCCAGCAGCTTATCCGGGACAATTTTCGGGGCTTTCTTT; CDR3: CASSLSGTIFGAFF; J: TRBJ1-1; D: .; size: few; V: TRBV7-9
DNA: TGTGCCAGCAGCTACACCAGGGGGCCGAACTATGGCTACACCTTC; CDR3: CASSYTRGPNYGYTF; J: TRBJ1-2; D: TRBD1; size: .; V: TRBV7-6
DNA: TGCAGTGCTCCCCGCGGTAGCGGGAGACATTACGAGCAGTACTTC; CDR3: CSAPRGSGRHYEQYF; J: TRBJ2-7; D: TRBD2; size: few; V: TRBV20-1